This TCR beta chain originates from a study of control samples from healthy donors and cancer patients. Sequencing used immunoSEQ multiplex PCR; TCRdb keeps in-frame clones, though not all of them. The sample shows roughly 150,000 clones, around 88% of them seen only once. The TCR originated in a man aged 18 to 30 in good health. Sample: blood.

CDR3 amino acids: CASSRTSGEYNEQFF. CDR3 nucleotide sequence: TGTGCCAGCAGTCGTACTAGCGGGGAATACAATGAGCAGTTCTTC. This chain joins TRBV7-2 and TRBJ2-1; TRBD2 agrees at 10 bases. From germline, CDR1 is SGHTA and CDR2 FQGNSA. V dropped 6 bases and J dropped 4; count of bases not matched to a gene: 6. The CDR3 is 15 amino acids.